The 30 T cell receptor beta chains reported below all come from one sample, sequenced in a study of blood T cell repertoires in COVID-19. The protocol was immunoSEQ multiplex PCR, while the TCRdb copy is restricted to in-frame clones and leaves out a portion. The sample contains 200,000 to 250,000 clones, less than 85% of which appear only once. The sequenced material came from peripheral blood. These receptors all stem from a woman of 80 years or more with acute or convalescent COVID-19.

The V call is TRBV27, the J call TRBJ1-6; maybe TRBD1 (5 bases). The CDR3 spans 15 residues. Germline V gene data show CDR1 as MNHEY and CDR2 as SMNVEV (reference sequence). V gave up 3 bases and J gave up 8 bases, with 14 bases separating them. CDR3 amino acids: CASSFDLVGHSPLHF. The CDR3 DNA follows: TGTGCCAGCAGTTTTGACCTCGTGGGGCATTCACCCCTCCACTTT.

The chain employs TRBV18 and TRBJ1-5, with TRBD1 matching 9 bases. CDR1 is KGHSH, CDR2 LQKENI, per germline. J was trimmed by 3 bases and V by 4 bases; bases with no gene match: 7. CDR3 size: 16 residues. CDR3 region: CASSLPGQGPNQPQHF. As DNA, the CDR3 is TGTGCCAGCTCACTCCCGGGACAGGGACCCAATCAGCCCCAGCATTTT.

CDR3 sequence: CATSDPQGRDYGYTF. The CDR3 DNA sequence: TGTGCCACCAGTGATCCCCAGGGGCGGGACTATGGCTACACCTTC. The chain has TRBV24-1 and TRBJ1-2, with D possibly being TRBD1 (6 bases). The CDR3 runs to 15 residues. CDR1 is KGHDR, CDR2 SFDVKD, per germline. The V end was cut by 3 bases, the J end by 3 bases, with 13 bases between.

The genes are TRBV12-3 or TRBV12-4 and TRBJ1-1; no clear D. The ends were cut back, 6 bases at V and 1 base at J, with 9 bases in the middle. The CDR3 contains 13 residues. The CDR3 bases are TGTGCCAGCAGGTCGCAGTCGAACACTGAAGCTTTCTTT. Its translation is CASRSQSNTEAFF.

V gene TRBV6-5 combines with J gene TRBJ1-2; D is unresolved. The germline V gene has CDR1 MNHEY and CDR2 SVGAGI. CDR3 length equals 11 residues. The V and J ends lost 8 bases and 9 bases respectively, with 13 bases between them. Here the CDR3 reads CASLDIWSYTF. The CDR3 coding sequence is TGTGCCAGCTTAGACATCTGGAGCTACACCTTC.

The rearrangement joins TRBV5-1 to TRBJ1-1; 8 nucleotides align to TRBD1. This CDR3 contains 16 residues. After removal of 0 bases from V and 1 base from J, the junction contained 5 bases not matched to a gene. From germline, CDR1 is SGHRS and CDR2 YFSETQ. CDR3 nucleotides: TGCGCCAGCAGCTTGGGACAGGGGAACCCGAACACTGAAGCTTTCTTT. Protein: CASSLGQGNPNTEAFF.

This clone has only a few counts. J is TRBJ2-3 and V is TRBV18, with D possibly being TRBD1 (6 bases). CDR1 is KGHSH, CDR2 LQKENI, per germline. V shed 6 bases and J shed 1 base, with 11 bases lying between them. The CDR3 runs 14 residues. Here the CDR3 reads CASSDSPGTDTQYF. In DNA form, the CDR3 reads TGTGCCAGCTCGGACAGCCCGGGCACAGATACGCAGTATTTT.

This clone was counted only a few times. V usage is TRBV19 and J usage is TRBJ1-5; TRBD1 matches at 9 bases. The CDR3 contains 19 residues. V lost 2 bases and J lost 0; bases outside the gene matches: 11. From germline, CDR1 is LNHDA and CDR2 SQIVND (reference sequence). CDR3 sequence: CASSIRSRDRVYSNQPQHF. In nucleotides, the CDR3 is TGTGCCAGTAGTATAAGATCTAGGGACAGGGTTTATAGCAATCAGCCCCAGCATTTT.

The chain is built from TRBV7-3 and TRBJ1-2; D unclear. V was cut by 5 bases and J by 6 bases, with 13 bases left in between. CDR1 and CDR2 (germline): SGHTA, FQGTGA. There are 13 residues in the CDR3. CDR3 loop: CASSLRAGNGYTF. The CDR3 DNA reads as TGTGCCAGCAGCCTCCGGGCGGGAAATGGCTACACCTTC.

The rearrangement joins TRBV19 to TRBJ1-4; TRBD1 is a possible D gene (6 bases). The CDR3 extends over 13 amino acids. Trimming stripped 8 bases from V and 8 bases from J, with 15 bases between. Germline V gives CDR1 LNHDA, CDR2 SQIVND (reference sequence). The CDR3 DNA reads as TGTGCCAGTCGAGGAGGGGGGGAAGAAAAACTGTTTTTT. Translating gives CASRGGGEEKLFF.

The rearrangement links TRBV5-4 to TRBJ2-5; D is unresolved. The CDR3 is made up of 14 amino acids. Germline loops: CDR1 SGHNT, CDR2 YYREEE (reference sequence). Trimming took 0 bases from V and 3 from J, leaving 9 bases between them. CDR3 DNA sequence: TGTGCCAGCAGCTTGGGGGCGCCAAAAGAGACCCAGTACTTC. Amino acids: CASSLGAPKETQYF.

The CDR3 DNA reads TGTGCCACCGAGACAGGGCACACTGAAGCTTTCTTT. Encoded protein: CATETGHTEAFF. This chain connects TRBV28 to TRBJ1-1; 7 positions agree with TRBD1. Germline V gives CDR1 MDHEN, CDR2 SYDVKM. V shed 10 bases and J 3 bases; nucleotides not matched to a gene: 5. There are 12 residues in the CDR3.

The CDR3 DNA reads as TGCGCCAGCAGTGAGAGTCCCCCAGGGTTTGCAGTGACTAATGAAAAACTGTTTTTT. Its protein is CASSESPPGFAVTNEKLFF. The chain uses TRBV10-1 and TRBJ1-4; D perhaps matches TRBD1 (5 bases). V was clipped by 2 bases and J by 2 bases, with 21 bases between them. This CDR3 is built from 19 residues. The germline V gene has CDR1 WNHNN and CDR2 SYGVQD (reference sequence).

The chain couples TRBV3-1 (or the pseudogene TRBV3-2) to TRBJ2-7; TRBD1 matches 9 bases. Losses at the gene ends were 0 bases for V and 3 bases for J; bases not matched to a gene: 9. Germline V gene sequence: CDR1 LGHDT, CDR2 YNNKEL (reference sequence). The CDR3 contains 17 residues. CDR3 DNA: TGTGCCAGCAGCCAAGAGGGGGACAGGGATGTTTTCTACGAGCAGTACTTC. This translates into CASSQEGDRDVFYEQYF.

The V and J genes are TRBV6-1 and TRBJ2-1, with D uncertain. Per the germline V gene, CDR1 is MNHNS and CDR2 is SASEGT. The CDR3 extends over 16 amino acids. V lost 0 bases, J lost 5 bases, and 14 bases lay in between. The CDR3 is CASSEALSDPNNEQFF. The CDR3, as DNA: TGTGCCAGCAGTGAAGCCCTAAGCGATCCTAACAATGAGCAGTTCTTC.

This rearrangement joins TRBV7-2 to TRBJ2-7; 11 bases line up with TRBD2. The CDR3 runs 16 residues. The germline V gene has CDR1 SGHTA and CDR2 FQGNSA. J was trimmed by 2 bases and V by 1 base; bases with no gene match: 4. The CDR3 sequence: CASSLGPTSGAYEQYF. DNA of the CDR3: TGTGCCAGCAGCTTAGGCCCGACTAGCGGGGCCTACGAGCAGTACTTC.

The chain carries TRBV7-8 and TRBJ2-2, with D possibly being TRBD1 (5 bases). The germline V gene encodes CDR1 SGHVS and CDR2 FQNEAQ. Trimming left V 5 bases short and J 0 bases short, with 13 bases between. The CDR3 spans 16 residues. The CDR3 region is CASSAVGVPNTGELFF. The CDR3 nucleotides read TGTGCCAGCAGCGCTGTAGGGGTCCCGAACACCGGGGAGCTGTTTTTT.

In regard to this clone: Additional DNA sequences in this sample encode the identical CDR3. The rearrangement joins TRBV6-5 to TRBJ1-2; 9 bases are a match to TRBD1. V was pared by 4 bases and J by 7 bases, with 1 base of the junction left unmatched. Germline V gene data show CDR1 as MNHEY and CDR2 as SVGAGI. This CDR3 comprises 12 residues. The DNA of the CDR3 is TGTGCCAGCAGTTTGGGACAGGGTGGCTACACCTTC. This sequence encodes CASSLGQGGYTF.

The chain uses TRBV5-1 and TRBJ1-6; D not resolved. Between the trimmed V and J ends, which lost 3 bases and 5 bases, there was a span of 3 bases. There are 12 residues in the CDR3. Per the germline V gene, CDR1 is SGHRS and CDR2 is YFSETQ. The CDR3 coding sequence is TGCGCCAGCAGCTCAAATAATTCACCCCTCCACTTT. Protein product: CASSSNNSPLHF.

The CDR3 DNA reads TGCGCCAGCAGCTTGCCGGCGGGGGGACGTGATACGCAGTATTTT. It is translated as CASSLPAGGRDTQYF. The gene calls are TRBV5-1 and TRBJ2-3, with 8 nucleotides matching TRBD2. This CDR3 comprises 15 residues. Germline V gene lookup returns CDR1 SGHRS and CDR2 YFSETQ. V dropped 1 base and J dropped 6; count of bases not matched to a gene: 7.

The gene calls are TRBV7-9 and TRBJ1-2; no clear D. V lost 2 bases and J 8 bases, leaving 12 bases between the germline ends. The CDR3 runs 13 residues. Germline lookup yields CDR1 SEHNR and CDR2 FQNEAQ (reference sequence). The CDR3: CASSLTLGGGYTF. The CDR3 DNA follows: TGTGCCAGCAGCTTAACCCTAGGTGGGGGCTACACCTTC.

The V gene is TRBV6-1, the J gene TRBJ1-4; weak D call: TRBD1 (6 bases). Germline assignment: CDR1 MNHNS and CDR2 SASEGT. CDR3 length: 15 residues. Trimming stripped 3 bases from V and 3 bases from J, with 11 bases between. This CDR3 is CASSEGAVANEKLFF. As DNA, the CDR3 is TGTGCCAGCAGTGAGGGGGCTGTAGCTAATGAAAAACTGTTTTTT.

This chain connects TRBV5-1 to TRBJ2-2; TRBD1 aligns across 9 bases. CDR1 SGHRS and CDR2 YFSETQ come from the germline V gene. V shed 6 bases, J shed 7 bases, and the junction held 13 bases outside the gene matches. The CDR3 consists of 16 residues. In DNA, the CDR3 is TGCGCCAGCAAGGCGGGTACAGGGGGCGCGGACGGGGAGCTGTTTTTT. Its translation: CASKAGTGGADGELFF.

V gene TRBV14 combines with J gene TRBJ2-7; weak D call: TRBD2 (6 bases). V lost 5 bases and J 0 bases, leaving 11 bases between the germline ends. The CDR3 is made up of 14 amino acids. CDR1 is SGHDN, CDR2 FVKESK, per germline. The CDR3 region is CASSSKRASYEQYF. The CDR3 region has the DNA TGTGCCAGCAGCTCCAAGCGGGCCTCCTACGAGCAGTACTTC.

This clone has just one count. The gene calls are TRBV27 and TRBJ1-4, with D possibly being TRBD1 (6 bases). The CDR3 is 18 amino acids. V shed 0 bases and J shed 8 bases, with 22 bases lying between them. CDR1 is MNHEY and CDR2 is SMNVEV in the germline V gene (reference sequence). The CDR3 region has the DNA TGTGCCAGCAGTTTATCGATAAACTGGGCAGGGGTAGGGGAAAAACTGTTTTTT. The encoded protein is CASSLSINWAGVGEKLFF.

This chain uses TRBV27 with TRBJ1-5; no clear D. The germline V gene has CDR1 MNHEY and CDR2 SMNVEV (reference sequence). Trimming cost V 1 base and J 6 bases, with 13 bases left between them. This CDR3 spans 15 amino acids. The CDR3 bases are TGTGCCAGCAGTTTATATGTCGGGGAAAGTCAGCCCCAGCATTTT. As protein: CASSLYVGESQPQHF.

The chain is built from TRBV7-6 and TRBJ2-5; TRBD2 might be the D (5 bases). The germline CDR1 and CDR2 sequences are SGHVS and FNYEAQ. Trimming pared 3 bases from V and 2 bases from J, leaving 10 bases between. The CDR3 consists of 14 residues. The CDR3 nucleotides are TGTGCCAGCAGCTTGGGGAGCGTTCAAGAGACCCAGTACTTC. Its translation: CASSLGSVQETQYF.

The rearrangement links TRBV19 to TRBJ1-2; D gene ambiguous. CDR1 LNHDA and CDR2 SQIVND come from the germline V gene (reference sequence). This CDR3 is built from 13 residues. The germline V and J ends were trimmed by 6 bases and 7 bases, with 15 bases remaining between them. CDR3 bases: TGTGCCAGTAGGACTCCTCCTAACCCTGGCTACACCTTC. Its protein product is CASRTPPNPGYTF.

In its sample, this clone was seen a few times. The chain carries TRBV27 and TRBJ1-2; the match to TRBD1 covers 7 bases. The CDR3 runs to 15 residues. Trimming took 4 bases from V and 3 from J; bases not matched to a gene: 8. From germline, CDR1 is MNHEY and CDR2 SMNVEV (reference sequence). The CDR3 DNA reads as TGTGCCAGCAGTTCCCTGGACAGGTTCGACTATGGCTACACCTTC. Translation gives CASSSLDRFDYGYTF.

The chain carries TRBV6-5 and TRBJ1-5; 10 bases fit TRBD1. The CDR3 runs 14 residues. V lost 4 bases to trimming and J lost 9 bases; unmatched junction nucleotides: 6. Germline V gives CDR1 MNHEY, CDR2 SVGAGI. This chain's CDR3 is CASSSTGGSAPQHF. Written as DNA, the CDR3 is TGTGCCAGCAGTTCGACAGGGGGCTCCGCGCCCCAGCATTTT.